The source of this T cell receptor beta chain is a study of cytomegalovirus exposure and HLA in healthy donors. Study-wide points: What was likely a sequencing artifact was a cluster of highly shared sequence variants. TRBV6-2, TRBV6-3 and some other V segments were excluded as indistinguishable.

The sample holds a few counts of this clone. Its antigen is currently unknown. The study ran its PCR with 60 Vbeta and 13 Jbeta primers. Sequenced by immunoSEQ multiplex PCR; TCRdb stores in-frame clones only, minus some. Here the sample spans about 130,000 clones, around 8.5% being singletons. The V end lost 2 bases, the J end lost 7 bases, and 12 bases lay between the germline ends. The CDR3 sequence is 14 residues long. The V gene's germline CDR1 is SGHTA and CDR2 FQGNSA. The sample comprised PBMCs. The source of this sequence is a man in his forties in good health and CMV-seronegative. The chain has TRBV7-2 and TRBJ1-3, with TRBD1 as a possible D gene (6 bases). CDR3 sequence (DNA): TGTGCCAGCAGCTTACCAGGGGCCGTTAACACCATATATTTT. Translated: CASSLPGAVNTIYF.